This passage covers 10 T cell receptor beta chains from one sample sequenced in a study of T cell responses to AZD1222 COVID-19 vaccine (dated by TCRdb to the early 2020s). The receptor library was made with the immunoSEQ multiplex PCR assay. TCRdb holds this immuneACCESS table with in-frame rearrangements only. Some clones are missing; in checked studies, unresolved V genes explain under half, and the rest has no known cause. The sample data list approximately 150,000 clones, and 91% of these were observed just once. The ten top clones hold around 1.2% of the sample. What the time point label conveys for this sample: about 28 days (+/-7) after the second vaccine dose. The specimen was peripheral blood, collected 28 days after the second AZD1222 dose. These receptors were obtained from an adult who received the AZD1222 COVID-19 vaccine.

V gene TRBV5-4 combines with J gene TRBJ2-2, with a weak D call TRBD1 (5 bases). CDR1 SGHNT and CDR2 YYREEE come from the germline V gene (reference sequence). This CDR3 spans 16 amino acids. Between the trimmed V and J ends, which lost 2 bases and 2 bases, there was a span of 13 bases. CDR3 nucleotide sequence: TGTGCCAGCAGCTTTATGGGCAGGGCAAACACCGGGGAGCTGTTTTTT. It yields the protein CASSFMGRANTGELFF.

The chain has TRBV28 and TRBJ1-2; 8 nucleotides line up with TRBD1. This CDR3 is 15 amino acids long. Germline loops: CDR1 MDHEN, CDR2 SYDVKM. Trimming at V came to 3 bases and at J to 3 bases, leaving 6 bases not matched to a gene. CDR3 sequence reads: CASSLQGAFDYGYTF. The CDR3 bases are TGTGCCAGCAGTTTGCAGGGGGCCTTCGACTATGGCTACACCTTC.

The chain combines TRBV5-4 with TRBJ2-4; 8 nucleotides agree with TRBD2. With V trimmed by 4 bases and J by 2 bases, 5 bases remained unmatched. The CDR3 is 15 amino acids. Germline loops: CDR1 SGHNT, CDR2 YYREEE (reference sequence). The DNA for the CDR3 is TGTGCCAGCAGCCTCCGGGGGGGGACCAAAAACATTCAGTACTTC. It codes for CASSLRGGTKNIQYF.

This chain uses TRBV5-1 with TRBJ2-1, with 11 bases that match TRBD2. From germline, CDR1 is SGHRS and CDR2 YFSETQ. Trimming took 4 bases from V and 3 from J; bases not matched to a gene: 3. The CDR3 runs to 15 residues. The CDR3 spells CASSKGLADYNEQFF. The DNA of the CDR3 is TGCGCCAGCAGCAAGGGACTAGCGGACTACAATGAGCAGTTCTTC. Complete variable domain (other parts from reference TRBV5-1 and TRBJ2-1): KAGVTQTPRYLIKTRGQQVTLSCSPISGHRSVSWYQQTPGQGLQFLFEYFSETQRNKGNFPGRFSGRQFSNSRSEMNVSTLELGDSALYLCASSKGLADYNEQFFGPGTRLTVL.

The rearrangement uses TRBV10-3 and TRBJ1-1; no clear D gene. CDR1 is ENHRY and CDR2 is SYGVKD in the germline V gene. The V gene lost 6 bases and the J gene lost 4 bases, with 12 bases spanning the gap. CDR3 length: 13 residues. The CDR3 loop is CAIRQGPGTEAFF. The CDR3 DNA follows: TGTGCCATCAGACAAGGCCCAGGCACTGAAGCTTTCTTT.

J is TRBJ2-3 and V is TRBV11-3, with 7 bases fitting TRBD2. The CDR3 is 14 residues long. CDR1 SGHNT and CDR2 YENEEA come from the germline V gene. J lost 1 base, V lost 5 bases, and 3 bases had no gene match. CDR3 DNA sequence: TGTGCCAGCAGCGTTGCGGGGGGCACAGATACGCAGTATTTT. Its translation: CASSVAGGTDTQYF.

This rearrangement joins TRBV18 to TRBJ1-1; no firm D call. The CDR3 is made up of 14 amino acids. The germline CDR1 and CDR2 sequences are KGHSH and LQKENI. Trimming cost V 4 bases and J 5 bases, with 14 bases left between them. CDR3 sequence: CASSLTPVGTEAFF. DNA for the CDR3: TGTGCCAGCTCACTGACACCCGTCGGGACTGAAGCTTTCTTT.

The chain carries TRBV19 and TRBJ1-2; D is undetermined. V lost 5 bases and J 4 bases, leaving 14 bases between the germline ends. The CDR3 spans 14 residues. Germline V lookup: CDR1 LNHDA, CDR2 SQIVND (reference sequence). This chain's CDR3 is CASSPRQAIYGYTF. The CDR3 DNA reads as TGTGCCAGTAGTCCAAGACAAGCCATCTATGGCTACACCTTC.

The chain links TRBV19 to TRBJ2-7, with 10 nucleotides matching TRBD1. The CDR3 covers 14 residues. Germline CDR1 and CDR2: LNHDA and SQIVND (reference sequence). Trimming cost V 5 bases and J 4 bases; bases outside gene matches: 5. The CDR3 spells CASSDGQGVYEQYF. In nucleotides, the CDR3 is TGTGCCAGTAGTGACGGACAGGGGGTTTACGAGCAGTACTTC.

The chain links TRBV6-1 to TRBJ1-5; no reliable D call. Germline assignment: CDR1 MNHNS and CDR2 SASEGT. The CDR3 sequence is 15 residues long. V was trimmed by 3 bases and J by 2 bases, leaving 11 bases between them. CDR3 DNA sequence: TGTGCCAGCAGTGACCCGGGTAGGGGCAATCAGCCCCAGCATTTT. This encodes CASSDPGRGNQPQHF.